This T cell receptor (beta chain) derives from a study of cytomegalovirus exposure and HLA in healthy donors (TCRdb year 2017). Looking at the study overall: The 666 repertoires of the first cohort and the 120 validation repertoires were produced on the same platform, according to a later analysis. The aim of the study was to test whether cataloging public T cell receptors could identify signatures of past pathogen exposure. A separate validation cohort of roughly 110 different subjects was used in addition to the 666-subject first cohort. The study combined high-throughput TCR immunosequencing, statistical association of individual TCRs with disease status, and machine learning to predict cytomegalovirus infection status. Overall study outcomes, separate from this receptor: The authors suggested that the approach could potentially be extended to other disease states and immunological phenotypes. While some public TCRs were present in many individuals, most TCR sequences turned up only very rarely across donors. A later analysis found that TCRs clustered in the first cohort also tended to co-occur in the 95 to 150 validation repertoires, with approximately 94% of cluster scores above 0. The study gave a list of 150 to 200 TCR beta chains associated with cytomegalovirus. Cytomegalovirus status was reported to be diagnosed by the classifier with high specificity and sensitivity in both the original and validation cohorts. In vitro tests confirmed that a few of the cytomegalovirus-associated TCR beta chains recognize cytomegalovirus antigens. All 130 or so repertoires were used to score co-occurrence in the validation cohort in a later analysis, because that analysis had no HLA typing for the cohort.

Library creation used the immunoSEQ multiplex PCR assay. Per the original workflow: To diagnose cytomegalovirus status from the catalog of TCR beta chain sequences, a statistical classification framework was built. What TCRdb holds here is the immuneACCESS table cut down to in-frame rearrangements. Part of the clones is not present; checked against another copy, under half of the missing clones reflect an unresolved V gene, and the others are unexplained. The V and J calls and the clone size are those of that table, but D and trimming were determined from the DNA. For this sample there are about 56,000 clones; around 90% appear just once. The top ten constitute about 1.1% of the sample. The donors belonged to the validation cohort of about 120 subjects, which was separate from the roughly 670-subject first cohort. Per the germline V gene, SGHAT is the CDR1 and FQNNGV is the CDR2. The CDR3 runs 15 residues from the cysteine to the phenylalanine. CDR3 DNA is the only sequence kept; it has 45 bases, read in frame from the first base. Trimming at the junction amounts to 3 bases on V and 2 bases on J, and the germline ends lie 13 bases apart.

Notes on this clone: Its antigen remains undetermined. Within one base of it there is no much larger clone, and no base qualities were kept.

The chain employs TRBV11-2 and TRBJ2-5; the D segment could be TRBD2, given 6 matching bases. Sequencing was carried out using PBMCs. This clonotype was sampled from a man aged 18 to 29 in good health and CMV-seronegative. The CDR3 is CASSFIGGSQETQYF. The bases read TGTGCCAGCAGCTTCATTGGGGGGAGTCAAGAGACCCAGTACTTC. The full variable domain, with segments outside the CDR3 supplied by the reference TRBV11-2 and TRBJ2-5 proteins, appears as EAGVAQSPRYKIIEKRQSVAFWCNPISGHATLYWYQQILGQGPKLLIQFQNNGVVDDSQLPKDRFSAERLKGVDSTLKIQPAKLEDSAVYLCASSFIGGSQETQYFGPGTRLLVL.